Included here is one TCR beta chain sequence, with context. These data originate in a study of blood T cell repertoires in COVID-19. As for the study in general: From T cells, B-cell-depleted T cells, or PBMCs came the material, which was cDNA or gDNA.

The data were produced by immunoSEQ multiplex PCR, yet TCRdb's version contains in-frame clones alone and is incomplete. In the table there are a few hundred thousand clones, about 79% of which are singletons. CDR1 is SGHDN and CDR2 is FVKESK in the germline V gene. Unmatched junction bases numbered 9, after V lost 6 bases and J lost 7 bases. CDR3 length: 15 residues. This clonotype originated in a woman aged 40 to 49 who had recovered from COVID-19. Material for sequencing was peripheral blood. The gene calls are TRBV14 and TRBJ2-1; 10 bases are a match to TRBD2. CDR3 amino acids: CASRGRLSGGNEQFF. As DNA, the CDR3 is TGTGCCAGCAGAGGAAGACTTAGCGGGGGGAATGAGCAGTTCTTC. The complete variable domain, with remaining parts taken from reference TRBV14 and TRBJ2-1, reads EAGVTQFPSHSVIEKGQTVTLRCDPISGHDNLYWYRRVMGKEIKFLLHFVKESKQDESGMPNNRFLAERTGGTYSTLKVQPAELEDSGVYFCASRGRLSGGNEQFFGPGTRLTVL.